This T cell receptor (beta chain) was obtained from a study of cytomegalovirus exposure and HLA in healthy donors. Separate from the approximately 670-subject first cohort was the roughly 130-subject validation cohort, to which the donors belonged. The assay was immunoSEQ multiplex PCR, and TCRdb's table has in-frame clones only and misses some. The data contain 260,000 or so clones, 85% to 90% of them seen just once; the ten biggest clones take up 2.6%. The CDR3 has 14 residues. From germline, CDR1 is SGHNT and CDR2 YYREEE (reference sequence). Trimming took 2 bases from V and 6 from J, leaving 15 bases between them.

The TCR originated in a man aged 18 to 30 in good health and CMV-seronegative. The rearrangement uses TRBV5-4 and TRBJ2-7; no clear D gene. The sequenced sample was PBMCs. The CDR3 nucleotides are TGTGCCAGCAGCTTACCCATCGTCGGCGGCGAGCAGTACTTC. It encodes CASSLPIVGGEQYF.